The T cell receptor beta chain under discussion was sequenced for a study of response to subunit inactivated influenza vaccine. General study results and limits: A suggestion made by the authors is that each seasonal influenza vaccination recruits few new T cells.

As concerns this clonotype: Antigen: not known.

The CDR3 extends over 15 amino acids. V shed 4 bases and J shed 0 bases, with 7 bases lying between them. The germline CDR1 and CDR2 sequences are LGHNA and YSLEER. One entry per CDR3 protein, called by TCRdb with MiXCR from the RT-PCR reads. The table has roughly 710,000 distinct CDR3 sequences, approximately 15% seen once; the top ten hold around 7.6%. Sequencing used PBMCs from blood, obtained roughly 15 days before vaccination. The V and J genes are TRBV4-3 and TRBJ1-6; D is ambiguous. This clonotype was sampled from a man aged 45-60 years who received an inactivated influenza vaccine. This CDR3 reads CASSLQSSYNSPLHF. The CDR3 nucleotides are TGCGCCAGCAGCCTCCAGAGCTCCTATAATTCACCCCTCCACTTT.